These T cell receptor beta chains were read from a single sample in a study of early T cells in non-severe SARS-CoV-2 infection. TCRdb itself ran the 5' RACE reads through MiXCR, one entry per CDR3 protein. The sample has tens of thousands of distinct CDR3 sequences; less than 15% are singletons. Sequencing was carried out using whole blood. The receptors derive from an adult who was a healthcare worker with PCR-confirmed SARS-CoV-2 infection or an uninfected control (not recorded which). CDR3s include the opening cysteine and the closing phenylalanine or tryptophan. D genes are given only for firm matches. A clone size is listed for some rows: how often the clone was seen (once, few, many), or a class if it is expanded.

clone_size: many
d_call: TRBD1
v_call: TRBV6-6
j_call: TRBJ2-7
cdr3_aa: CTSSSRGQGSNKPGEQYF
cdr3_nt: TGTACCAGCAGTAGCAGGGGACAGGGGTCCAATAAGCCGGGCGAGCAGTACTTC

clone_size: few
d_call: TRBD2
v_call: TRBV7-2
j_call: TRBJ2-3
cdr3_aa: CASSVGLAGSMDTQYF
cdr3_nt: TGTGCCAGCAGCGTGGGACTAGCGGGAAGCATGGATACGCAGTATTTT

clone_size: few
d_call: NA
v_call: TRBV6-5
j_call: TRBJ1-1
cdr3_aa: CASSYSRGSARANTEAFF
cdr3_nt: TGTGCCAGCAGTTACTCGAGGGGGTCGGCCAGGGCGAACACTGAAGCTTTCTTT

clone_size: many
d_call: TRBD2
v_call: TRBV10-2
j_call: TRBJ2-5
cdr3_aa: CASSEASGGASHF
cdr3_nt: TGCGCCAGCAGTGAAGCTAGCGGGGGGGCCAGTCACTTC

clone_size: NA
d_call: NA
v_call: TRBV20-1
j_call: TRBJ2-1
cdr3_aa: CSAPGPNYNEQFF
cdr3_nt: TGCAGTGCGCCCGGTCCGAACTACAATGAGCAGTTCTTC

clone_size: few
d_call: TRBD2
v_call: TRBV12-3/TRBV12-4
j_call: TRBJ2-1
cdr3_aa: CASILAGQLPNEQFF
cdr3_nt: TGTGCCAGCATTCTAGCGGGCCAACTCCCCAATGAGCAGTTCTTC

clone_size: NA
d_call: TRBD2
v_call: TRBV20-1
j_call: TRBJ2-1
cdr3_aa: CSARTSGGIEQFF
cdr3_nt: TGCAGTGCGCGGACTAGCGGGGGGATTGAGCAGTTCTTC

clone_size: NA
d_call: NA
v_call: TRBV20-1
j_call: TRBJ1-2
cdr3_aa: CSAKQVEGYTF
cdr3_nt: TGCAGTGCTAAGCAGGTTGAGGGCTACACCTTC

clone_size: many
d_call: TRBD1
v_call: TRBV20-1
j_call: TRBJ2-1
cdr3_aa: CSANAGQGFSYEQFF
cdr3_nt: TGCAGTGCAAACGCGGGACAGGGATTTTCGTATGAGCAGTTCTTC

clone_size: few
d_call: NA
v_call: TRBV5-1
j_call: TRBJ1-6
cdr3_aa: CASDGVNNSPLHF
cdr3_nt: TGCGCCAGCGACGGGGTAAACAATTCACCCCTCCACTTT

clone_size: many
d_call: NA
v_call: TRBV29-1
j_call: TRBJ2-4
cdr3_aa: CSVEFRRPENIQYF
cdr3_nt: TGCAGCGTTGAGTTTCGCAGGCCCGAAAACATTCAGTACTTC

clone_size: few
d_call: TRBD2
v_call: TRBV3-1
j_call: TRBJ2-4
cdr3_aa: CASSQGLAGGQNIQYF
cdr3_nt: TGTGCCAGCAGCCAAGGACTAGCGGGGGGCCAAAACATTCAGTACTTC

clone_size: NA
d_call: TRBD1
v_call: TRBV6-6
j_call: TRBJ2-7
cdr3_aa: CASMTSGTAHEQYF
cdr3_nt: TGTGCCAGCATGACATCCGGGACAGCCCACGAGCAGTACTTC

clone_size: many
d_call: TRBD1
v_call: TRBV12-3/TRBV12-4
j_call: TRBJ1-1
cdr3_aa: CASSSRGRGLNTEAFF
cdr3_nt: TGTGCCAGCAGTTCGAGGGGGAGGGGGCTGAACACTGAAGCTTTCTTT

clone_size: few
d_call: TRBD1
v_call: TRBV4-1
j_call: TRBJ2-7
cdr3_aa: CASSHPIGQVYEQYF
cdr3_nt: TGCGCCAGCAGCCATCCCATCGGACAGGTGTACGAGCAGTACTTC

clone_size: few
d_call: NA
v_call: TRBV6-1
j_call: TRBJ2-7
cdr3_aa: CASSEARGPYEQYF
cdr3_nt: TGTGCCAGCAGTGAAGCACGGGGTCCCTACGAGCAGTACTTC

clone_size: NA
d_call: TRBD1
v_call: TRBV6-5
j_call: TRBJ2-1
cdr3_aa: CASSYDGTGEQFF
cdr3_nt: TGTGCCAGCAGTTATGATGGGACAGGTGAGCAGTTCTTC

clone_size: many
d_call: NA
v_call: TRBV11-2
j_call: TRBJ2-2
cdr3_aa: CASSLVKTYTGELFF
cdr3_nt: TGTGCCAGCAGCTTAGTGAAGACTTACACCGGGGAGCTGTTTTTT

clone_size: few
d_call: TRBD2
v_call: TRBV20-1
j_call: TRBJ2-3
cdr3_aa: CSALGLAGGTDTQYF
cdr3_nt: TGCAGTGCTCTGGGACTAGCGGGGGGCACAGATACGCAGTATTTT

clone_size: NA
d_call: NA
v_call: TRBV29-1
j_call: TRBJ1-1
cdr3_aa: CGSGENTEAFF
cdr3_nt: TGCGGCTCGGGCGAGAACACTGAAGCTTTCTTT

clone_size: NA
d_call: TRBD2
v_call: TRBV5-1
j_call: TRBJ2-1
cdr3_aa: CASASSTSGSKEQFF
cdr3_nt: TGCGCCAGCGCCTCGTCCACTAGCGGGAGTAAAGAGCAGTTCTTC

clone_size: many
d_call: TRBD2
v_call: TRBV5-1
j_call: TRBJ2-3
cdr3_aa: CASSPGSTSGYFTSTDTQYF
cdr3_nt: TGCGCCAGCAGCCCTGGATCGACTAGCGGGTATTTTACTAGCACAGATACGCAGTATTTT

clone_size: NA
d_call: TRBD2
v_call: TRBV12-3/TRBV12-4
j_call: TRBJ2-7
cdr3_aa: CASSSGGTYEQYF
cdr3_nt: TGTGCCAGCAGTTCGGGGGGTACTTACGAGCAGTACTTC

clone_size: NA
d_call: TRBD1
v_call: TRBV9
j_call: TRBJ1-6
cdr3_aa: CASSAGDSLSSYNSPLHF
cdr3_nt: TGTGCCAGCAGCGCGGGGGACAGTCTTAGCTCCTATAATTCACCCCTCCACTTT

clone_size: few
d_call: NA
v_call: TRBV5-1
j_call: TRBJ1-2
cdr3_aa: CASSCGTPTCGYTF
cdr3_nt: TGCGCCAGCAGCTGCGGGACCCCCACCTGTGGCTACACCTTC

clone_size: NA
d_call: NA
v_call: TRBV3-1
j_call: TRBJ2-7
cdr3_aa: CASSQGGINEQYF
cdr3_nt: TGTGCCAGCAGCCAAGGAGGGATTAACGAGCAGTACTTC

clone_size: few
d_call: NA
v_call: TRBV5-4
j_call: TRBJ2-1
cdr3_aa: CASSETGVGGNEQFF
cdr3_nt: TGTGCCAGCAGCGAAACGGGAGTTGGGGGCAATGAGCAGTTCTTC

clone_size: NA
d_call: NA
v_call: TRBV27
j_call: TRBJ1-1
cdr3_aa: CASRSGGRVTEAFF
cdr3_nt: TGTGCCAGCAGGTCGGGGGGCCGGGTCACTGAAGCTTTCTTT

clone_size: many
d_call: NA
v_call: TRBV18
j_call: TRBJ2-7
cdr3_aa: CASSPPTGTERYF
cdr3_nt: TGTGCCAGCTCACCACCGACGGGGACGGAACGGTACTTC

clone_size: NA
d_call: TRBD2
v_call: TRBV4-1
j_call: TRBJ2-3
cdr3_aa: CASSYVAGELDTQYF
cdr3_nt: TGCGCCAGCAGCTACGTAGCGGGAGAGTTAGATACGCAGTATTTT

clone_size: NA
d_call: NA
v_call: TRBV5-6
j_call: TRBJ1-5
cdr3_aa: CASSSIPRQDSNQPQHF
cdr3_nt: TGTGCCAGCAGCTCAATCCCACGACAGGATAGCAATCAGCCCCAGCATTTT

clone_size: few
d_call: NA
v_call: TRBV6-1
j_call: TRBJ1-1
cdr3_aa: CASSEKGSGTEAFF
cdr3_nt: TGTGCCAGCAGTGAAAAGGGATCGGGGACTGAAGCTTTCTTT

clone_size: many
d_call: NA
v_call: TRBV4-2
j_call: TRBJ2-7
cdr3_aa: CASSQDPGGEQYF
cdr3_nt: TGTGCCAGCAGCCAAGATCCTGGCGGCGAGCAGTACTTC

clone_size: many
d_call: TRBD1
v_call: TRBV7-8
j_call: TRBJ1-5
cdr3_aa: CASSQGRTGVFQPQHF
cdr3_nt: TGTGCCAGCAGCCAGGGGCGGACAGGGGTGTTTCAGCCCCAGCATTTT

clone_size: many
d_call: NA
v_call: TRBV11-2
j_call: TRBJ2-1
cdr3_aa: CASTSYYNEQFF
cdr3_nt: TGTGCCAGCACCTCCTATTACAATGAGCAGTTCTTC

clone_size: many
d_call: TRBD1
v_call: TRBV27
j_call: TRBJ2-7
cdr3_aa: CASSKRTGGTNYEQYF
cdr3_nt: TGTGCCAGCAGTAAGCGGACAGGGGGGACAAACTACGAGCAGTACTTC

clone_size: NA
d_call: TRBD1
v_call: TRBV12-3/TRBV12-4
j_call: TRBJ2-2
cdr3_aa: CASTPPTGWNTGELFF
cdr3_nt: TGTGCCAGCACCCCCCCGACAGGGTGGAACACCGGGGAGCTGTTTTTT

clone_size: many
d_call: NA
v_call: TRBV4-2
j_call: TRBJ2-2
cdr3_aa: CASSQATGTGELFF
cdr3_nt: TGTGCCAGCAGCCAAGCAACAGGCACCGGGGAGCTGTTTTTT

clone_size: few
d_call: NA
v_call: TRBV30
j_call: TRBJ1-5
cdr3_aa: CAWSVWGGGNQPQHF
cdr3_nt: TGTGCCTGGAGTGTCTGGGGGGGCGGCAATCAGCCCCAGCATTTT

clone_size: NA
d_call: NA
v_call: TRBV7-9
j_call: TRBJ1-1
cdr3_aa: CASSLVGDPEAFF
cdr3_nt: TGTGCCAGCAGCTTAGTTGGGGATCCTGAAGCTTTCTTT

clone_size: many
d_call: NA
v_call: TRBV6-6
j_call: TRBJ1-1
cdr3_aa: CASSSQAATEAFF
cdr3_nt: TGTGCCAGCAGTTCCCAGGCAGCCACTGAAGCTTTCTTT

clone_size: NA
d_call: NA
v_call: TRBV28
j_call: TRBJ2-7
cdr3_aa: CASSLGRTEQYF
cdr3_nt: TGTGCCAGCAGTTTAGGCAGGACCGAGCAGTACTTC

clone_size: NA
d_call: NA
v_call: TRBV29-1
j_call: TRBJ2-7
cdr3_aa: CSVRQGPSYEQYF
cdr3_nt: TGCAGCGTTCGGCAGGGGCCCTCCTACGAGCAGTACTTC

clone_size: NA
d_call: TRBD2
v_call: TRBV5-1
j_call: TRBJ2-1
cdr3_aa: CASSLAKVAGPGGGDEQFF
cdr3_nt: TGCGCCAGCAGCTTGGCAAAGGTAGCGGGCCCGGGTGGCGGCGATGAGCAGTTCTTC

clone_size: few
d_call: TRBD2
v_call: TRBV7-2
j_call: TRBJ2-1
cdr3_aa: CASSLITARRLAGYNEQFF
cdr3_nt: TGTGCCAGCAGCTTAATCACCGCGCGTCGGCTAGCGGGATACAATGAGCAGTTCTTC

clone_size: many
d_call: TRBD1
v_call: TRBV6-5
j_call: TRBJ2-1
cdr3_aa: CASSYQEGAVEQFF
cdr3_nt: TGTGCCAGCAGTTACCAAGAGGGGGCGGTTGAGCAGTTCTTC

clone_size: NA
d_call: NA
v_call: TRBV7-3
j_call: TRBJ2-2
cdr3_aa: CASSPMVTGELFF
cdr3_nt: TGTGCCAGCAGCCCCATGGTCACCGGGGAGCTGTTTTTT

clone_size: few
d_call: TRBD1
v_call: TRBV12-5
j_call: TRBJ2-6
cdr3_aa: CASGLPRTGGGSRANVLTF
cdr3_nt: TGTGCTAGTGGTTTGCCGAGGACAGGGGGCGGTAGTCGGGCCAACGTCCTGACTTTC

clone_size: few
d_call: NA
v_call: TRBV5-1
j_call: TRBJ2-1
cdr3_aa: CASRTDSLRQFF
cdr3_nt: TGCGCCAGCAGGACAGACAGTCTGAGGCAGTTCTTC

clone_size: many
d_call: NA
v_call: TRBV12-3/TRBV12-4
j_call: TRBJ2-1
cdr3_aa: CASSFGLVRNEQFF
cdr3_nt: TGTGCCAGCAGTTTTGGCCTAGTTAGAAATGAGCAGTTCTTC

clone_size: NA
d_call: NA
v_call: TRBV7-9
j_call: TRBJ1-2
cdr3_aa: CASSLDGQSYGYTF
cdr3_nt: TGTGCCAGCAGCTTAGACGGACAGAGCTATGGCTACACCTTC

clone_size: NA
d_call: NA
v_call: TRBV2
j_call: TRBJ1-2
cdr3_aa: CASSIRASNYGYTF
cdr3_nt: TGTGCCAGCAGCATAAGGGCTTCTAACTATGGCTACACCTTC

clone_size: many
d_call: TRBD2
v_call: TRBV6-5
j_call: TRBJ2-7
cdr3_aa: CASSYSVGRARDEQYF
cdr3_nt: TGTGCCAGCAGTTACTCGGTCGGGAGGGCCCGTGACGAGCAGTACTTC

clone_size: NA
d_call: NA
v_call: TRBV10-2
j_call: TRBJ2-5
cdr3_aa: CASSQTGRETQYF
cdr3_nt: TGCGCCAGCAGTCAGACAGGGAGGGAGACCCAGTACTTC

clone_size: many
d_call: NA
v_call: TRBV11-2
j_call: TRBJ1-2
cdr3_aa: CASSSDRSLSYGYTF
cdr3_nt: TGTGCCAGCAGCTCCGACCGGAGCCTCTCCTATGGCTACACCTTC

clone_size: few
d_call: NA
v_call: TRBV4-2
j_call: TRBJ2-1
cdr3_aa: CASSPQAGRGSNEQFF
cdr3_nt: TGTGCCAGCAGCCCCCAGGCGGGGCGGGGATCCAATGAGCAGTTCTTC

clone_size: many
d_call: TRBD2
v_call: TRBV11-2
j_call: TRBJ2-7
cdr3_aa: CASSLGLAGVGEQYF
cdr3_nt: TGTGCCAGCAGCTTAGGACTAGCGGGAGTCGGGGAGCAGTACTTC